This T cell receptor beta chain was identified during a study of blood T cell repertoires in COVID-19. Germline trimming cut 4 bases from V and 5 bases from J; bases unmatched to any gene: 4. Germline CDR1 MNHEY, CDR2 SVGAGI. The CDR3 contains 16 residues. Sequenced by immunoSEQ multiplex PCR; TCRdb stores in-frame clones only, minus some. Of about 190,000 clones in the sample, approximately 86% were seen once. Sequencing input: peripheral blood. The sequence was obtained from a woman of 80 years or more with active or convalescent COVID-19. The V and J genes are TRBV6-5 and TRBJ2-3; TRBD2 matches at 15 bases. The CDR3 spells CASSWGLAGGGDTQYF. In DNA, the CDR3 is TGTGCCAGCAGTTGGGGACTAGCGGGAGGAGGAGATACGCAGTATTTT.